This T cell receptor (beta chain) was retrieved from a study of T cells in localized non-small cell lung cancer. Assay used: immunoSEQ multiplex PCR; TCRdb lists only in-frame clones, some missing. In the table there are 1,500 to 2,000 clones, roughly two fifths of which are singletons. The CDR3 has 14 residues. V lost 5 bases and J lost 6, with 15 bases in between. Germline V CDR1 and CDR2: SGDLS, YYNGEE. The V gene is TRBV9, the J gene TRBJ1-5; D possibly corresponds to TRBD1 (6 bases). The clonotype comes from a woman aged 40-75 years with stage I lung adenocarcinoma. Sequences were derived from lung tumor tissue, sampled before any cancer treatment. The CDR3 region is CASSSGVQGQPQHF. CDR3 in DNA: TGTGCCAGCAGTTCAGGGGTTCAGGGTCAGCCCCAGCATTTT.